Listed below are T cell receptor beta chains from one sample, sequenced in a study of human T cells and chemical hapten exposure. TCRdb re-called the 5' RACE reads with MiXCR, one entry per CDR3 protein. The repertoire consists of about 140,000 distinct CDR3 sequences, with around 4% occurring once and the leading ten covering about 1.3%. All receptors come from a female donor in good health. CDR3s include the opening cysteine and the closing phenylalanine or tryptophan. The order of the fields is J gene, D gene, V gene, clone size, CDR3 DNA, CDR3 protein. D genes are given only for firm matches. Size values are once, few and many counts, or a class for expanded clones, and some rows have none.

>TRBJ1-3|NA|TRBV19|many
TGTGCCAGTAGTACCCGACAGGCGGCAACTGGAAACACCATATATTTT
CASSTRQAATGNTIYF
>TRBJ2-4|NA|TRBV7-9|many
TGTGCCAGCAGCCCAGTCCAGGTCGGACGAACGGACATTCAGTACTTC
CASSPVQVGRTDIQYF
>TRBJ1-5|TRBD1|TRBV15|many
TGTGCCACTACAGGGGGCGGCCAGCCCCAGCATTTT
CATTGGGQPQHF
>TRBJ2-1|NA|TRBV3-1|few
TGTGCCAGCAGCAGGGGGACCCGACGGTCCTACAATGAGCAGTTCTTC
CASSRGTRRSYNEQFF
>TRBJ2-2|NA|TRBV4-3|many
TGCGCCAGCAGCCAAGGTGGCACCGGGGAGCTGTTTTTT
CASSQGGTGELFF
>TRBJ2-4|TRBD1|TRBV11-2|NA
TGTGCCAGCAGCTTAGAGACAGGGTGGAACATTCAGTACTTC
CASSLETGWNIQYF
>TRBJ2-5|NA|TRBV2|NA
TGTGCCAGCAGTGAAAATTTTGGGGAGGAAGAGACCCAGTACTTC
CASSENFGEEETQYF
>TRBJ2-7|NA|TRBV5-4|many
TGTGCCAGCGCATATTCCGGAGGAGAGATGCAGTACTTC
CASAYSGGEMQYF
>TRBJ2-1|NA|TRBV24-1|many
TGTGCCACCAGTGATGACGGCGGGGTTTACAATGAGCAGTTCTTC
CATSDDGGVYNEQFF
>TRBJ1-1|TRBD1|TRBV5-6|many
TGTGCCAGCAGCCGGGGACAGGGCATGAACACTGAAGCTTTCTTT
CASSRGQGMNTEAFF
>TRBJ2-3|TRBD2|TRBV24-1|many
TGTGCCACCAGTGATACAAGACTAGCGGGCACAGATACGCAGTATTTT
CATSDTRLAGTDTQYF
>TRBJ1-4|NA|TRBV2|NA
TGTGCCAGCAGTGACAATCATGAAAAACTGTTTTTT
CASSDNHEKLFF
>TRBJ1-5|NA|TRBV27|NA
TGTGCCAGCAGATCGAGGGACGCTATCAATCAGCCCCAGCATTTT
CASRSRDAINQPQHF
>TRBJ1-3|NA|TRBV5-1|many
TGCGCCAGCAGCCCGATGGACAGTAACTCTGGAAACACCATATATTTT
CASSPMDSNSGNTIYF
>TRBJ2-1|TRBD1|TRBV5-1|many
TGCGCCAGCAGCAGGGACAGGACCAACAATGAGCAGTTCTTC
CASSRDRTNNEQFF
>TRBJ1-2|NA|TRBV6-1|few
TGTGCCAGCAGTTTAGACTGGGGCTACACCTTC
CASSLDWGYTF
>TRBJ1-3|NA|TRBV21-1|NA
TGTGCCTTTAAAGGCCAGGGAAACTGTGGAAACACCATATATTTT
CAFKGQGNCGNTIYF
>TRBJ2-3|NA|TRBV5-1|many
TGTGCCAGCAGCTTGGCGGGCAGCACAGATACGCAGTATTTT
CASSLAGSTDTQYF
>TRBJ2-1|TRBD2|TRBV11-1|many
TGTGCCAGCAGCTTTAGCGGGGGTACTAACAATGAGCAGTTCTTC
CASSFSGGTNNEQFF
>TRBJ2-7|NA|TRBV4-2|many
TGTGCCAGCAGCCAAGTCACGAACGAGTGGATCCCCGCCGGCTACGAGCAGTACTTC
CASSQVTNEWIPAGYEQYF
>TRBJ2-1|NA|TRBV6-2/TRBV6-3|few
TGTGCCAGCAAACTTGGACAGTCCTACAATGAGCAGTTCTTC
CASKLGQSYNEQFF
>TRBJ1-2|NA|TRBV29-1|many
TGCAGCGTATCGGACAGTGACTATGGCTACACCTTC
CSVSDSDYGYTF
>TRBJ1-2|TRBD1|TRBV7-2|few
TGTGCCAGCAGCTTACTTCCCGGGACAGGGGGCTATGGCGACACCTTC
CASSLLPGTGGYGDTF
>TRBJ1-5|NA|TRBV28|NA
TGTGCCAGCAGTTGTCCTTATCAGCCCCAGCATTTT
CASSCPYQPQHF
>TRBJ2-7|TRBD1|TRBV29-1|many
TGCAGCGTTATGATGCCGGGACAGGGCTACTCCTACGAGCAGTACTTC
CSVMMPGQGYSYEQYF
>TRBJ2-3|NA|TRBV18|many
TGTGCCAGCTCACCCCTAAGGGGCACAGATACGCAGTATTTT
CASSPLRGTDTQYF
>TRBJ1-6|NA|TRBV18|many
TGTGCCAGCTCAGATATGGGAGATAATTCACCCCTCCACTTT
CASSDMGDNSPLHF
>TRBJ1-2|NA|TRBV4-3|many
TGCGCCAGCAGCCAAGAAGTGCACTATGGCTACACCTTC
CASSQEVHYGYTF
>TRBJ2-1|TRBD2|TRBV5-1|few
TGCGCCAGCATCCCCGCTAGCGGGGGTGGAGGTGAGCAGTTCTTC
CASIPASGGGGEQFF
>TRBJ1-1|TRBD1|TRBV20-1|many
TGCAGTGCTAGAGACAGGACAGGGAGCGTCTCTGAAGCTTTCTTT
CSARDRTGSVSEAFF
>TRBJ2-3|TRBD1|TRBV6-2/TRBV6-3|many
TGTGCCAGCAGTTCCTCCAGGGGGCGCGGTACGCAGTATTTT
CASSSSRGRGTQYF
>TRBJ2-2|NA|TRBV7-7|NA
TGTGCCAGCAGCTTTGGGGGCCGCACCGGGGAGCTGTTTTTT
CASSFGGRTGELFF
>TRBJ1-1|NA|TRBV12-3/TRBV12-4|many
TGTGCCAGCAGTTTTTGGCGACTTAATAAGAACACTGAAGCTTTCTTT
CASSFWRLNKNTEAFF
>TRBJ1-5|TRBD1|TRBV2|NA
TGTGCCAGCACCAAGGGACAGGGCCGCAATCAGCCCCAGCATTTT
CASTKGQGRNQPQHF
>TRBJ2-3|TRBD2|TRBV12-3/TRBV12-4|NA
TGTGCCAGCACCGGGGGGGGAGCCCGCACAGATACGCAGTATTTT
CASTGGGARTDTQYF
>TRBJ2-1|NA|TRBV6-5|many
TGTGCCAGCAGTTACTCTAACGGGGAAAGGACCAATGAGCAGTTCTTC
CASSYSNGERTNEQFF
>TRBJ1-2|NA|TRBV4-2|many
TGTGCCAGCAGCCAAGATCTTGTAGGCAGAAACTATGGCTACACCTTC
CASSQDLVGRNYGYTF
>TRBJ2-5|NA|TRBV20-1|many
TGCAGTGCACAGGTTTTTAGGAGACAGGAACAAGAGACCCAGTACTTC
CSAQVFRRQEQETQYF
>TRBJ1-2|NA|TRBV11-1|many
TGTGCCAGCAGCTTAGCGCAAGGAGGGTACTATGGCTACACCTTC
CASSLAQGGYYGYTF
>TRBJ1-6|NA|TRBV28|many
TGTGCCAGTAGAATGAGAATACCCTATAATTCACCCCTCCACTTT
CASRMRIPYNSPLHF
>TRBJ1-4|TRBD1|TRBV6-6|many
TGTGCCAGCAGTCGCGGGACAGGGGGCGAAACGAATGAAAAACTGTTTTTT
CASSRGTGGETNEKLFF
>TRBJ2-1|TRBD2|TRBV6-1|few
TGTGCCAGCAGCCCCACTATGCTAGCGGGGGGGCCGTGTTCGCAGTTCTTC
CASSPTMLAGGPCSQFF
>TRBJ1-1|TRBD1|TRBV12-3/TRBV12-4|many
TGTGCCAGCAGCGCGGACAGGGATACTGAAGCTTTCTTT
CASSADRDTEAFF
>TRBJ1-5|NA|TRBV12-3/TRBV12-4|many
TGTGCCAGCAGTCCAAGGACAGAGGGTCATCAGCCCCAGCATTTT
CASSPRTEGHQPQHF
>TRBJ1-1|TRBD1|TRBV6-6|NA
TGTGCCAGCAGTCCGCCGCCAGGGGGGGTTATTGAAGCTTTCTTT
CASSPPPGGVIEAFF
>TRBJ1-5|NA|TRBV4-1|many
TGCGCCAGCAGCCAAGATAGGCGGCCTGGGCCCCAGCATTTT
CASSQDRRPGPQHF